A selection of T cell receptor beta chains follows, all from one sample in a study of vaccination effects on CD4 cells after COVID-19. The repertoire was sequenced with immunoSEQ multiplex PCR; TCRdb's copy has only in-frame clones and lacks some. The repertoire consists of roughly 59,000 clones, with 75% to 85% occurring once and the leading ten covering roughly 2%. Their antigen targets remain unknown. The sequencing here drew on CD4+ T cells from PBMCs cultured with HCoV-OC43 spike peptides, taken after COVID-19 vaccination. The receptors come from a human donor who received a COVID-19 vaccine. Both conserved end residues are part of each CDR3. The order of the fields is clone size, V gene, J gene, D gene, CDR3 DNA, CDR3 protein. The D gene is left open where the match is weak. Size values are once, few and many counts, or a class for expanded clones, and some rows have none.

clone_size: NA; v_call: TRBV11-2; j_call: TRBJ2-2; d_call: NA; cdr3_nt: TGTGCCAGCTTCTCTTTGCAGAACAAGCCCGGGGAGCTGTTTTTT; cdr3_aa: CASFSLQNKPGELFF
clone_size: NA; v_call: TRBV5-6; j_call: TRBJ2-3; d_call: NA; cdr3_nt: TGTGCCAGCAGCACCTCAAGGTTGAGATCTGCAGATACGCAGTATTTT; cdr3_aa: CASSTSRLRSADTQYF
clone_size: NA; v_call: TRBV10-3; j_call: TRBJ1-1; d_call: NA; cdr3_nt: TGTGCCATCAGTGAGGCCGGATCCAGGAACACTGAAGCTTTCTTT; cdr3_aa: CAISEAGSRNTEAFF
clone_size: NA; v_call: TRBV5-1; j_call: TRBJ1-2; d_call: NA; cdr3_nt: TGCGCCAGCAGCTTGGATCGCGGTGCGAACTATGGCTACACCTTC; cdr3_aa: CASSLDRGANYGYTF
clone_size: few; v_call: TRBV2; j_call: TRBJ1-4; d_call: NA; cdr3_nt: TGTGCCAGCACGAACCCCTGGGCAGGGAATGAAAAACTGTTTTTT; cdr3_aa: CASTNPWAGNEKLFF
clone_size: NA; v_call: TRBV28; j_call: TRBJ1-1; d_call: NA; cdr3_nt: TGTGCCAGCACTGTCCTGATGAACACTGAAGCTTTCTTT; cdr3_aa: CASTVLMNTEAFF
clone_size: NA; v_call: TRBV27; j_call: TRBJ1-1; d_call: NA; cdr3_nt: TGTGCCAGCAGTTTATCCGGGAGTTACACTGAAGCTTTCTTT; cdr3_aa: CASSLSGSYTEAFF
clone_size: NA; v_call: TRBV11-2; j_call: TRBJ2-5; d_call: NA; cdr3_nt: TGTGCCAGCAGCTCGCGCAAGGGGTATCAAGAGACCCAGTACTTC; cdr3_aa: CASSSRKGYQETQYF
clone_size: NA; v_call: TRBV6-4; j_call: TRBJ1-2; d_call: NA; cdr3_nt: TGTGCCAGCAGTGACCCCAGGGGCGGTGGCTACACCTTC; cdr3_aa: CASSDPRGGGYTF
clone_size: NA; v_call: TRBV7-2; j_call: TRBJ2-1; d_call: TRBD2; cdr3_nt: TGTGCCAGCAGCACCCGGACTAGCGGGGTATATGAGCAGTTCTTC; cdr3_aa: CASSTRTSGVYEQFF
clone_size: few; v_call: TRBV2; j_call: TRBJ1-6; d_call: NA; cdr3_nt: TGTGCCAGCAATCCTCGACAGCCAGCAGTTAATTCACCCCTCCACTTT; cdr3_aa: CASNPRQPAVNSPLHF
clone_size: NA; v_call: TRBV29-1; j_call: TRBJ1-2; d_call: TRBD1; cdr3_nt: TGCAGCGTACGTGTCGATTTGGGCAGGGGGGCTTTGGCCTTC; cdr3_aa: CSVRVDLGRGALAF
clone_size: NA; v_call: TRBV29-1; j_call: TRBJ1-2; d_call: NA; cdr3_nt: TGCAGCGTCTTCTCCTGGGAGGGAAGTGGAGGCTACACCTTC; cdr3_aa: CSVFSWEGSGGYTF
clone_size: NA; v_call: TRBV7-3; j_call: TRBJ2-3; d_call: TRBD2; cdr3_nt: TGTGCCAGCAGCCCCGGTTCTAGCGGGGGGATCACAGATACGCAGTATTTT; cdr3_aa: CASSPGSSGGITDTQYF
clone_size: NA; v_call: TRBV5-1; j_call: TRBJ2-2; d_call: TRBD1; cdr3_nt: TGCGCCAGCAGCCGGGGACAGGCGACCGGGGAGCTGTTTTTT; cdr3_aa: CASSRGQATGELFF
clone_size: NA; v_call: TRBV24-1; j_call: TRBJ2-6; d_call: NA; cdr3_nt: TGTGCCACCAGTGTTGGCGGCGCTGGGGCCAACGTCCTGACTTTC; cdr3_aa: CATSVGGAGANVLTF
clone_size: NA; v_call: TRBV30; j_call: TRBJ1-2; d_call: NA; cdr3_nt: TGTGCCTGGAGCCCGGGACCTTCCTATGGCTACACCTTC; cdr3_aa: CAWSPGPSYGYTF
clone_size: medium-sized; v_call: TRBV5-1; j_call: TRBJ1-6; d_call: NA; cdr3_nt: TGCGCCAGCAGAGTTGGTTTTAACGATAATTCACCCCTCCACTTT; cdr3_aa: CASRVGFNDNSPLHF
clone_size: few; v_call: TRBV3-1/TRBV3-2; j_call: TRBJ1-2; d_call: NA; cdr3_nt: TGTGCCAGCAGCCCCGACAGGACCTATGGCTACACCTTC; cdr3_aa: CASSPDRTYGYTF
clone_size: NA; v_call: TRBV5-1; j_call: TRBJ2-5; d_call: NA; cdr3_nt: TGCGCCAGCAGCTCCCGACCGTCGACAGCACAAGAGACCCAGTACTTC; cdr3_aa: CASSSRPSTAQETQYF
clone_size: NA; v_call: TRBV15; j_call: TRBJ2-5; d_call: NA; cdr3_nt: TGTGCCACCAGCAGCTCCTCGCAGGGTTCGTCAGAGACCCAGTACTTC; cdr3_aa: CATSSSSQGSSETQYF
clone_size: NA; v_call: TRBV6-5; j_call: TRBJ1-1; d_call: NA; cdr3_nt: TGTGCCCCCGGACGAGTGAACACTGAAGCTTTCTTT; cdr3_aa: CAPGRVNTEAFF
clone_size: NA; v_call: TRBV7-8; j_call: TRBJ1-1; d_call: NA; cdr3_nt: TGTGCCAGCACCCCCGGGGGGGACTGGAACACTGAAGCTTTCTTT; cdr3_aa: CASTPGGDWNTEAFF
clone_size: once; v_call: TRBV7-3; j_call: TRBJ2-1; d_call: TRBD1; cdr3_nt: TGTGCCAGCAGCCCGACAGGGGCAAAGGATGAGCAGTTCTTC; cdr3_aa: CASSPTGAKDEQFF
clone_size: NA; v_call: TRBV9; j_call: TRBJ2-3; d_call: TRBD2; cdr3_nt: TGTGCCAGCAGCGTCTCACTAGCGATCACCGGGGATACGCAGTATTTT; cdr3_aa: CASSVSLAITGDTQYF
clone_size: NA; v_call: TRBV11-3; j_call: TRBJ2-1; d_call: TRBD1; cdr3_nt: TGTGCCAGCAGCTTAGGGCACAGGGGGAATGAGCAGTTCTTC; cdr3_aa: CASSLGHRGNEQFF
clone_size: NA; v_call: TRBV5-6; j_call: TRBJ1-6; d_call: NA; cdr3_nt: TGTGCCAGCAGCTTGGATAGGGTGGCACCCCTCCACTTT; cdr3_aa: CASSLDRVAPLHF
clone_size: NA; v_call: TRBV7-2; j_call: TRBJ1-2; d_call: NA; cdr3_nt: TGTGCCAGCAGCTTAAACCGACCAGGCAGGGTGAATGACTATGGCTACACCTTC; cdr3_aa: CASSLNRPGRVNDYGYTF
clone_size: NA; v_call: TRBV6-5; j_call: TRBJ1-2; d_call: NA; cdr3_nt: TGTGCCGCTAGGGGACCGTATACTAACTATGGCTACACCTTC; cdr3_aa: CAARGPYTNYGYTF
clone_size: NA; v_call: TRBV18; j_call: TRBJ1-2; d_call: NA; cdr3_nt: TGTGCCAGCTCACCACCGGTGGCAGGTGGGCTCTATGGCTACACCTTC; cdr3_aa: CASSPPVAGGLYGYTF
clone_size: few; v_call: TRBV10-3; j_call: TRBJ1-5; d_call: NA; cdr3_nt: TGTGCCATCAGTGACAGGGGTCAAAGCAATCAGCCCCAGCATTTT; cdr3_aa: CAISDRGQSNQPQHF
clone_size: NA; v_call: TRBV7-8; j_call: TRBJ2-5; d_call: NA; cdr3_nt: TGTGCCAGCAGCTCGACAGTTTTAGGGGAGACCCAGTACTTC; cdr3_aa: CASSSTVLGETQYF
clone_size: NA; v_call: TRBV7-3; j_call: TRBJ2-3; d_call: TRBD2; cdr3_nt: TGTGCCAGCAGCTCAACAGCGGGGGGACCTCCATCGAGCACAGATACGCAGTATTTT; cdr3_aa: CASSSTAGGPPSSTDTQYF
clone_size: few; v_call: TRBV6-5; j_call: TRBJ1-2; d_call: NA; cdr3_nt: TGTGCCAGCAGTTACATGGGGCAGGATGGCTACACCTTC; cdr3_aa: CASSYMGQDGYTF
clone_size: NA; v_call: TRBV2; j_call: TRBJ1-1; d_call: NA; cdr3_nt: TGTGCCAGCAGAACGCCGGCCAGCCCTGAAGCTTTCTTT; cdr3_aa: CASRTPASPEAFF
clone_size: NA; v_call: TRBV6-2/TRBV6-3; j_call: TRBJ1-4; d_call: TRBD1; cdr3_nt: TGTGCCAGCAGTTACGCGGGGACAGGAGGTAATGAAAAACTGTTTTTT; cdr3_aa: CASSYAGTGGNEKLFF
clone_size: NA; v_call: TRBV4-1; j_call: TRBJ2-6; d_call: TRBD2; cdr3_nt: TGCGCCAGCAGCCAAGCTCGACTAGCGGGGGGCCCTGGGGCCAACGTCCTGACTTTC; cdr3_aa: CASSQARLAGGPGANVLTF
clone_size: NA; v_call: TRBV12-5; j_call: TRBJ2-5; d_call: NA; cdr3_nt: TGTGCTAGTGGTTTGGTAGTGGGGGAGACCCAGTACTTC; cdr3_aa: CASGLVVGETQYF
clone_size: NA; v_call: TRBV2; j_call: TRBJ2-3; d_call: NA; cdr3_nt: TGTGCCAGCAGCCCAGTCGGCGACAGCGGTACGCAGTATTTT; cdr3_aa: CASSPVGDSGTQYF
clone_size: NA; v_call: TRBV25-1; j_call: TRBJ2-3; d_call: NA; cdr3_nt: TGTGCCAGCGGGCCGCGGGGAGCCGATACGCAGTATTTT; cdr3_aa: CASGPRGADTQYF
clone_size: NA; v_call: TRBV3-1/TRBV3-2; j_call: TRBJ2-2; d_call: NA; cdr3_nt: TGTGCCACGGCCGTGGGGGACGCAGGGGGGGCCGGGGAGCTGTTTTTT; cdr3_aa: CATAVGDAGGAGELFF
clone_size: NA; v_call: TRBV2; j_call: TRBJ2-1; d_call: TRBD2; cdr3_nt: TGTGCCAGCAGTGAACGGACTAGCGGGGGAGGTGAGCAGTTCTTC; cdr3_aa: CASSERTSGGGEQFF
clone_size: NA; v_call: TRBV28; j_call: TRBJ2-5; d_call: NA; cdr3_nt: TGTGCCAGCAGTCGCCCCGGGACTGCCCAAGAGACCCAGTACTTC; cdr3_aa: CASSRPGTAQETQYF
clone_size: NA; v_call: TRBV5-1; j_call: TRBJ1-4; d_call: NA; cdr3_nt: TGCGCCAGCAGCTTGGATGTGGGTTCTGTCGAAAAACTGTTTTTT; cdr3_aa: CASSLDVGSVEKLFF
clone_size: once; v_call: TRBV28; j_call: TRBJ2-2; d_call: TRBD2; cdr3_nt: TGTGCCAGCAGTCAGTTGTCGGGAGGGCCGGGCGGGGAGCTGTTTTTT; cdr3_aa: CASSQLSGGPGGELFF
clone_size: NA; v_call: TRBV6-2/TRBV6-3; j_call: TRBJ1-1; d_call: NA; cdr3_nt: TGTGCCAGCAGCAAGAGGGACCGCATGAACACTGAAGCTTTCTTT; cdr3_aa: CASSKRDRMNTEAFF
clone_size: NA; v_call: TRBV20-1; j_call: TRBJ1-2; d_call: TRBD1; cdr3_nt: TGCAGTGCTAGTGCCTGGGACAGTCGGACTTACTATGGCTACACCTTC; cdr3_aa: CSASAWDSRTYYGYTF
clone_size: NA; v_call: TRBV5-1; j_call: TRBJ1-5; d_call: NA; cdr3_nt: TGCGCCAGCAGCCTGGACGGGGTAAATCAGCCCCAGCATTTT; cdr3_aa: CASSLDGVNQPQHF
clone_size: NA; v_call: TRBV7-3; j_call: TRBJ2-2; d_call: NA; cdr3_nt: TGTGCCAGCAGCTTTATTCCAAACACCGGGGAGCTGTTTTTT; cdr3_aa: CASSFIPNTGELFF
clone_size: NA; v_call: TRBV6-6; j_call: TRBJ2-5; d_call: NA; cdr3_nt: TGTGCCAGCCGTAGGACGGGAGAGACCCAGTACTTC; cdr3_aa: CASRRTGETQYF
clone_size: NA; v_call: TRBV4-1; j_call: TRBJ1-5; d_call: TRBD1; cdr3_nt: TGCGCCAGCAGCCAAGATCTGGGACAGGGGAGCAATCAGCCCCAGCATTTT; cdr3_aa: CASSQDLGQGSNQPQHF